This T cell receptor beta chain was sequenced during a study of OX40 agonist ivuxolimab in advanced cancers. This clone was recorded a few times. Using immunoSEQ multiplex PCR, the repertoire was profiled, and TCRdb retains in-frame clones only, with some absent. The table shows under 90,000 clones, with approximately 88% occurring only once. The length of the CDR3 is 15 residues. CDR1 is MGHDK, CDR2 SYGVNS, per germline. The germline V and J ends were trimmed by 1 base and 1 base, with 10 bases remaining between them. The rearrangement uses TRBV25-1 and TRBJ1-1, with D perhaps TRBD1 (6 bases). The sample consisted of CD4+ or CD8+ T cells sorted from blood, taken in a trial of the OX40 agonist ivuxolimab. The origin of this receptor is an adult with an advanced solid tumor such as melanoma, head and neck, liver or kidney cancer. The CDR3 DNA is TGTGCCAGCAGTGAATCAGGGGCCAAGAACACTGAAGCTTTCTTT. Amino acids: CASSESGAKNTEAFF. Drawing the rest from reference TRBV25-1 and TRBJ1-1, the complete variable domain is EADIYQTPRYLVIGTGKKITLECSQTMGHDKMYWYQQDPGMELHLIHYSYGVNSTEKGDLSSESTVSRIRTEHFPLTLESARPSHTSQYLCASSESGAKNTEAFFGQGTRLTVV.